This T cell receptor beta chain stems from a study of T-cell reconstitution after alpha-beta-depleted transplantation in children. Germline CDR1 DFQATT, CDR2 SNEGSKA (reference sequence). The CDR3 is 14 residues long. After removal of 3 bases from V and 7 bases from J, the junction contained 8 bases not matched to a gene. Unique molecular identifiers featured in how the TCRbeta library was prepared. From the PCR reads, TCRdb called clonotypes with MiXCR, one entry per CDR3 protein. This sample carries about 830,000 distinct CDR3 sequences, around 17% of them seen once, and the ten largest clones take about 5%. Many counts were recorded for this clonotype.

Sequencing used PBMCs, mostly from graft donor cells, obtained 360 days after TCRalphabeta/CD19-depleted stem cell transplant. This sequence originates from a male patient younger than 18 who had a stem cell transplant for acute lymphoblastic leukemia, so the T cells may come from the graft donor. The rearrangement joins TRBV20-1 to TRBJ2-1; TRBD1 aligns across 8 bases. CDR3 bases: TGCAGTGCTAGTGAGAGGACAGGGTTTAATGAGCAGTTCTTC. Translated, it gives CSASERTGFNEQFF.